These 13 T cell receptor beta chains originate from one sample sequenced in a study of prognosis after radiotherapy for stage I lung cancer. It was by two-round multiplex PCR that TCR beta CDR3 was amplified from genomic DNA. Every TRBV and TRBJ gene had its own specific primer in first-round PCR. MiXCR, applied by TCRdb to the multiplex PCR reads, yields one record per CDR3 protein. The sample records more than 9,000 distinct CDR3 sequences, roughly 50% being singletons. Source: PBMCs, taken before or after stereotactic body radiation therapy (not recorded which). These receptors were collected from a donor of 50 years or more with non-small cell lung cancer.

The chain links TRBV7-9 to TRBJ1-6; D ambiguous. The CDR3 is 14 residues long. The germline V and J ends were trimmed by 3 bases and 7 bases, with 10 bases remaining between them. Germline values: CDR1 SEHNR, CDR2 FQNEAQ (reference sequence). The CDR3 DNA reads as TGTGCCAGCAGCTTTTGGCAGACGAATTCACCCCTCCACTTT. This sequence encodes CASSFWQTNSPLHF.

The J gene is TRBJ2-5, the V gene TRBV20-1; D uncertain. The CDR3 loop spans 15 amino acids. Trimming shortened V by 2 bases and J by 1 base, and 14 bases separated the two germline ends. CDR1 and CDR2 from the germline V gene are DFQATT and SNEGSKA (reference sequence). The CDR3 coding sequence is TGCAGTGCTAGATTGCCAATTAGCTTCCAAGAGACCCAGTACTTC. Translation gives CSARLPISFQETQYF.

Regarding this clonotype: Only one base separates this from a far larger clonotype, so it likely reflects a read error. The J gene is TRBJ2-7, the V gene TRBV6-2 or TRBV6-3; 7 bases are shared with TRBD2. The CDR3 is 16 residues long. V shed 5 bases, J shed 3 bases, and the junction held 13 bases outside the gene matches. Germline CDR1 and CDR2: MNHEY and SVGEGT. The CDR3 bases are TGTGCCAGCAGTGGGGGGGTGGGGCGGTGGTTCTACGAGCAGTACTTC. Protein: CASSGGVGRWFYEQYF.

By sample fraction, this clonotype is medium-sized. The rearrangement uses TRBV28 and TRBJ1-1; D call uncertain. The V gene lost 5 bases and the J gene lost 6 bases, with 19 bases spanning the gap. Germline CDR1 MDHEN, CDR2 SYDVKM. CDR3 length: 15 amino acids. CDR3 DNA sequence: TGTGCCAGCAGTCCACTTGCGGTGTACAGCGCTGAAGCTTTCTTT. It codes for CASSPLAVYSAEAFF.

The rearrangement uses TRBV5-6 and TRBJ2-2, with TRBD2 as a possible D gene (6 bases). Germline CDR1 reads SGHDT; CDR2 reads YYEEEE. The V gene lost 4 bases and the J gene lost 3 bases, with 13 bases spanning the gap. The CDR3 consists of 15 residues. Here the CDR3 DNA reads TGTGCCAGCAGCCCCGGCCCGGGGGACACCGGGGAGCTGTTTTTT. Protein: CASSPGPGDTGELFF.

Regarding this clonotype: The missing conserved phenylalanine or tryptophan at the end of this CDR3 makes a read error likely. This chain connects TRBV2 to TRBJ2-6; possibly TRBD2 for D (6 bases). V was clipped by 7 bases and J by 6 bases, with 22 bases between them. The CDR3 runs 17 residues. Germline V CDR1 and CDR2: SNHLY, FYNNEI. The CDR3 DNA reads TGTGCCAGCAAGTTGCAGGGCGGGATAGGTGTGGCCAACGTCCTGACTCTC. Amino acids: CASKLQGGIGVANVLTL.

The V and J genes are TRBV12-3 or TRBV12-4 and TRBJ1-1, with TRBD1 matching 7 bases. V lost 5 bases, J lost 7 bases, and 10 bases stayed unmatched. The length of the CDR3 is 14 residues. The CDR3 nucleotides read TGTGCCAGCAGTCCCAAGACAGGGATGAATGAAGCTTTCTTT. This codes for CASSPKTGMNEAFF.

By share of the sample, this clonotype is medium-sized. This sequence joins TRBV10-3 and TRBJ2-2, with D maybe TRBD2 (5 bases). V shed 7 bases and J shed 2 bases, with 17 bases lying between them. This CDR3 is 16 amino acids long. Germline-derived CDR1 and CDR2 are ENHRY and SYGVKD. The CDR3 sequence: CAITQEDKINTGELFF. The CDR3 DNA reads as TGTGCCATCACCCAGGAGGATAAAATAAACACCGGGGAGCTGTTTTTT.

In its sample, this clonotype was seen a few times. The V and J genes are TRBV2 and TRBJ2-7; the D gene could be TRBD1 or TRBD2 (6 bases each). The CDR3 contains 15 residues. Germline V gene sequence: CDR1 SNHLY, CDR2 FYNNEI. The V and J ends lost 7 bases and 0 bases respectively, with 16 bases between them. CDR3 sequence reads: CASKETGGLSYEQYF. CDR3 coding DNA: TGTGCCAGCAAAGAGACCGGGGGCCTCTCCTACGAGCAGTACTTC.

By proportion, this clonotype is medium-sized. This rearrangement joins TRBV20-1 to TRBJ2-2, with a possible D match to TRBD1 (6 bases). Looked up from germline, CDR1 is DFQATT and CDR2 is SNEGSKA (reference sequence). The CDR3 sequence is 13 residues long. The V end was cut by 6 bases, the J end by 3 bases, with 11 bases between. DNA for the CDR3: TGCAGTGCACAGGGTTTTGACACCGGGGAGCTGTTTTTT. Protein product: CSAQGFDTGELFF.

This clonotype was seen at least ten times. The rearrangement uses TRBV29-1 and TRBJ1-2, with 9 bases fitting TRBD1. This CDR3 region has 13 residues. V lost 6 bases and J lost 4; bases outside the gene matches: 6. Germline lookup yields CDR1 SQVTM and CDR2 ANQGSEA. CDR3 bases: TGCAGCGTAAGGGGGACAGGGACCTATGGCTACACCTTC. Its protein product is CSVRGTGTYGYTF. The variable domain in full, with the rest retrieved from reference TRBV29-1 and TRBJ1-2, is SAVISQKPSRDICQRGTSLTIQCQVDSQVTMMFWYRQQPGQSLTLIATANQGSEATYESGFVIDKFPISRPNLTFSTLTVSNMSPEDSSIYLCSVRGTGTYGYTFGSGTRLTVV.

The chain joins TRBV14 to TRBJ2-2; D perhaps matches TRBD1 (6 bases). This CDR3 has 13 residues. The germline gives CDR1 SGHDN, CDR2 FVKESK. Between the trimmed V and J ends, which lost 5 bases and 7 bases, there was a span of 11 bases. Here the CDR3 DNA reads TGTGCCAGCAGCTCCAGGGGAGTCGGGGAGCTGTTTTTT. It is translated as CASSSRGVGELFF.

The chain joins TRBV28 to TRBJ2-2, with D hard to call. The germline V gene encodes CDR1 MDHEN and CDR2 SYDVKM. The CDR3 runs to 12 residues. Trimming removed 7 bases from V and 9 bases from J, with 12 bases in between. CDR3 DNA sequence: TGTGCCAGCAACGACGGGCCCAGGGAGCTGTTTTTT. As protein: CASNDGPRELFF.